Included here is one T cell receptor (beta chain) sequence, with context. These data belong to a study of cytomegalovirus exposure and HLA in healthy donors. Study overall: Earlier results showed 90 million to 130 million unique TCR beta sequences derived from some 190 million T cells.

Both 60 Vbeta primers and 13 Jbeta primers went into the PCR. Sequenced by immunoSEQ multiplex PCR; TCRdb stores in-frame clones only, minus some. The data contain around 96,000 clones, more than 70% of them singletons. The CDR3 length is 13 residues. J was trimmed by 7 bases and V by 1 base; bases with no gene match: 3. Germline lookup yields CDR1 SGHVS and CDR2 FQNEAQ. Sequencing was performed on PBMCs. The rearrangement links TRBV7-8 to TRBJ1-1; 7 bases map to TRBD1. The TCR comes from a man aged 18 to 30 in good health and CMV-seronegative. CDR3 protein: CASSLGTGVEAFF. DNA of the CDR3: TGTGCCAGCAGCTTAGGTACAGGGGTTGAAGCTTTCTTT. The full variable domain, completed using reference TRBV7-8 and TRBJ1-1, is GAGVSQSPRYKVAKRGQDVALRCDPISGHVSLFWYQQALGQGPEFLTYFQNEAQLDKSGLPSDRFFAERPEGSVSTLKIQRTQQEDSAVYLCASSLGTGVEAFFGQGTRLTVV.